This TCR beta chain was documented in a study of shared clonotypes between healthy human individuals. Study overall: The plates for each donor numbered three CD4 naive, three CD4 memory, two CD8 naive and one CD8 memory.

CD45RO-negative, CCR7-selected cells formed the naive CD8 fraction, which excluded terminally differentiated effector memory CD45RA+ cells. Study-level results: Some naive CD4 clonotypes, roughly 5%, turned up in common across several donors. Sampling covered nothing but blood. Tissue TCR repertoires likely differ from those found in blood.

On this clone: Its antigen remains unidentified. Mismatch with germline at one junction end may stem from a read error.

Assay used: immunoSEQ multiplex PCR; TCRdb lists only in-frame clones, some missing. The table records about 2.1 million clones, about 92% of them present only once. The source of this sequence is a man between 18 and 35 years old in good health. Some clones in this sample may be carry-over from other donors' samples. The sample was naive CD8+ T cells from PBMCs.

The CDR3 coding sequence is TGTGCCAGTTGTATGTTGCCCGGAGAGGCGCAGTATTTT. This sequence encodes CASCMLPGEAQYF. V gene TRBV19 combines with J gene TRBJ2-3, with D unresolved. CDR3 length: 13 amino acids. The germline gives CDR1 LNHDA, CDR2 SQIVND (reference sequence). Full variable domain (remainder filled in from reference TRBV19 and TRBJ2-3): DGGITQSPKYLFRKEGQNVTLSCEQNLNHDAMYWYRQDPGQGLRLIYYSQIVNDFQKGDIAEGYSVSREKKESFPLTVTSAQKNPTAFYLCASCMLPGEAQYFGPGTRLTVL.